Given below is one TCR beta chain in context. This record comes from a study of cytomegalovirus exposure and HLA in healthy donors. The PCR was carried out with 60 Vbeta primers and 13 Jbeta primers. Sequencing used immunoSEQ multiplex PCR; TCRdb keeps in-frame clones, though not all of them. The profile covers 150,000 to 200,000 clones, with around four fifths appearing a single time and about 3.1% taken by the ten largest. This CDR3 has 14 amino acids. Between the trimmed V and J ends, which lost 3 bases and 6 bases, there was a span of 12 bases. Germline V gene lookup returns CDR1 KGHSH and CDR2 LQKENI.

The chain links TRBV18 to TRBJ1-5; D is ambiguous. Sequences were obtained from PBMCs. This sequence was found in a female donor in good health and CMV-seronegative. CDR3 sequence (DNA): TGTGCCAGCTCACCTCCTGGAGGCGTTCAGCCCCAGCATTTT. It specifies CASSPPGGVQPQHF.